Following are 22 T cell receptor beta chains from one sample sequenced in a study of radiotherapy plus CTLA-4 blockade in lung cancer. Sequencing used immunoSEQ multiplex PCR; TCRdb keeps in-frame clones, though not all of them. This table holds about 110,000 clones, 85% found once. The input for sequencing was peripheral blood, taken from a patient treated with radiotherapy plus ipilimumab. The receptor source for this set is a human donor with non-small cell lung cancer that progressed on radiotherapy plus ipilimumab. Some clones in this sample may be carry-over from other donors' samples.

This chain uses TRBV6-1 with TRBJ1-3; D is unclear. This CDR3 has 15 amino acids. Germline lookup yields CDR1 MNHNS and CDR2 SASEGT. Trimming removed 6 bases at V and 1 base at J, with 13 bases between. The CDR3, as DNA: TGTGCCAGCAGCGCTTGGCAGGTGTCTGGAAACACCATATATTTT. Its protein product is CASSAWQVSGNTIYF.

The chain uses TRBV28 and TRBJ1-3; D is ambiguous. Trimming took off 3 bases at V and 0 bases at J, with 6 bases between the two ends. CDR1 is MDHEN, CDR2 SYDVKM, per germline. The CDR3 is 14 amino acids. This CDR3 is CASSLPYSGNTIYF. In DNA, the CDR3 is TGTGCCAGCAGTTTGCCATACTCTGGAAACACCATATATTTT.

The rearrangement links TRBV19 to TRBJ1-5; 8 nucleotides agree with TRBD1. Germline CDR1 reads LNHDA; CDR2 reads SQIVND (reference sequence). The CDR3 length is 15 residues. The ends lost 5 bases at V and 0 bases at J; junction bases unmatched: 3. Here the CDR3 reads CASSSQGASNQPQHF. CDR3 coding DNA: TGTGCCAGTAGTTCCCAGGGGGCTAGCAATCAGCCCCAGCATTTT.

Turning to this clone: The junction does not match germline at one end; this may be a read error. The chain combines TRBV7-7 with TRBJ1-1; 7 positions agree with TRBD1. From germline, CDR1 is SSHAT and CDR2 FNYEAQ (reference sequence). The CDR3 totals 13 residues. DNA for the CDR3: TGTGCTAGCAGCAGGGACAGTAACACTGAAGCTTTCTTT. Protein product: CASSRDSNTEAFF.

The chain carries TRBV7-2 and TRBJ2-7, with D possibly matching TRBD1 (5 bases). Germline CDR1 and CDR2: SGHTA and FQGNSA. This CDR3 has 12 residues. V was clipped by 2 bases and J by 6 bases, with 8 bases between them. This CDR3 is CASSLSRGEQYF. In nucleotides, the CDR3 is TGTGCCAGCAGCTTATCTAGGGGCGAGCAGTACTTC.

This sequence joins TRBV9 and TRBJ1-2, with D possibly TRBD1 on 5 matching bases. Germline V gene data show CDR1 as SGDLS and CDR2 as YYNGEE. The CDR3 spans 15 residues. V lost 2 bases, J lost 4 bases, and 15 bases lay in between. The CDR3 nucleotides are TGTGCCAGCAGCGTGAGGGCACTTGGGGCCTATGGCTACACCTTC. Amino acid sequence: CASSVRALGAYGYTF.

The chain uses TRBV5-1 and TRBJ2-7; 7 positions agree with TRBD1. The trim removed 4 bases at V and 9 bases at J, leaving 16 bases unmatched. Germline V gives CDR1 SGHRS, CDR2 YFSETQ. This CDR3 comprises 15 residues. The DNA for the CDR3 is TGCGCCAGCAGCACCCCGGGACAGCCCTCCCTTGCGCAGTACTTC. Translated, it gives CASSTPGQPSLAQYF.

The chain recombines TRBV11-3 with TRBJ2-3, with D unclear. The V gene lost 1 base and the J gene lost 4 bases, with 12 bases spanning the gap. This CDR3 has 15 amino acids. Germline assignment: CDR1 SGHNT and CDR2 YENEEA. This CDR3 reads CASSLVGGLSDTQYF. The DNA of the CDR3 is TGTGCCAGCAGCTTAGTTGGCGGTTTATCAGATACGCAGTATTTT.

The chain is built from TRBV19 and TRBJ1-2, with D hard to call. Trimming stripped 0 bases from V and 8 bases from J, with 13 bases between. Germline CDR1 is LNHDA and CDR2 is SQIVND (reference sequence). The CDR3 extends over 14 amino acids. CDR3 coding DNA: TGTGCCAGTAGTATAGATCCACTCCCGGGAGGCTACACCTTC. Translated: CASSIDPLPGGYTF.

The V call is TRBV7-2, the J call TRBJ2-5; TRBD2 is a possible D gene (5 bases). Deletions cut 3 bases from V and 5 bases from J, with 7 bases between. The CDR3 sequence is 12 residues long. Germline CDR1 is SGHTA and CDR2 is FQGNSA. CDR3 nucleotide sequence: TGTGCCAGCAGCTTTGGACTCGAGACCCAGTACTTC. This encodes CASSFGLETQYF.

The chain uses TRBV7-9 and TRBJ2-7; TRBD1 or TRBD2 may be the D gene (5 bases each). Trimming took 4 bases from V and 2 from J, leaving 12 bases between them. The CDR3 is 14 amino acids. From germline, CDR1 is SEHNR and CDR2 FQNEAQ (reference sequence). CDR3 sequence (DNA): TGTGCCAGCAGCTGGAGTTTGGGGGCCTACGAGCAGTACTTC. Translation: CASSWSLGAYEQYF.

V and J are TRBV7-2 and TRBJ2-5; D ambiguous. Germline V gene lookup returns CDR1 SGHTA and CDR2 FQGNSA. The CDR3 totals 15 residues. V was pared by 0 bases and J by 2 bases, with 10 bases between. The CDR3 DNA reads as TGTGCCAGCAGCTTAGCGTCCGGTCTTCAAGAGACCCAGTACTTC. Translation: CASSLASGLQETQYF.

The J gene is TRBJ1-6, the V gene TRBV30; D remains ambiguous. This CDR3 comprises 16 residues. The V gene's germline CDR1 is GTSNPN and CDR2 SVGIG (reference sequence). The V end lost 1 base, the J end lost 0 bases, and 10 bases lay between the germline ends. The CDR3 here is CAWSGVGSSYNSPLHF. CDR3 sequence (DNA): TGTGCCTGGAGTGGGGTCGGGAGCTCCTATAATTCACCCCTCCACTTT.

The chain is built from TRBV11-1 and TRBJ2-7; TRBD1 agrees at 7 bases. V shed 6 bases, J shed 4 bases, and the junction held 9 bases outside the gene matches. Per the germline V gene, CDR1 is SGHAT and CDR2 is FQDESV (reference sequence). The CDR3 runs 14 residues. The CDR3 DNA sequence: TGTGCCAGCAGTCAAGGAACAGGGGATTACGAGCAGTACTTC. It is translated as CASSQGTGDYEQYF.

The chain has TRBV7-3 and TRBJ1-6, with unresolved D. The V end was cut by 6 bases, the J end by 0 bases, with 3 bases between. Germline CDR1 is SGHTA and CDR2 is FQGTGA. The CDR3 totals 13 residues. The CDR3, as DNA: TGTGCCAGCAGAAACTCCTATAATTCACCCCTCCACTTT. This codes for CASRNSYNSPLHF. Full variable domain (remainder filled in from reference TRBV7-3 and TRBJ1-6): GAGVSQTPSNKVTEKGKYVELRCDPISGHTALYWYRQSLGQGPEFLIYFQGTGAADDSGLPNDRFFAVRPEGSVSTLKIQRTERGDSAVYLCASRNSYNSPLHFGNGTRLTVT.

This chain links TRBV6-1 with TRBJ1-4; 9 nucleotides align to TRBD1. CDR1 MNHNS and CDR2 SASEGT come from the germline V gene. The CDR3 is made up of 18 amino acids. With 1 base clipped from V and 3 bases from J, the junction kept 9 bases outside the gene matches. The CDR3 spells CASSEVWTGVVANEKLFF. The CDR3 bases are TGTGCCAGCAGTGAAGTTTGGACAGGGGTGGTTGCTAATGAAAAACTGTTTTTT.

The J gene is TRBJ2-7, the V gene TRBV29-1, with 7 bases identical to TRBD2. Germline-derived CDR1 and CDR2 are SQVTM and ANQGSEA. V was pared by 1 base and J by 4 bases, with 4 bases of the junction left unmatched. This CDR3 spans 13 amino acids. The CDR3 reads CSVEVQRGYEQYF. The CDR3 DNA is TGCAGCGTTGAAGTCCAGCGGGGTTACGAGCAGTACTTC.

The J gene is TRBJ1-2, the V gene TRBV9, with TRBD1 matching 8 bases. V lost 3 bases, J lost 4 bases, and 2 bases stayed unmatched. The CDR3 extends over 13 amino acids. Germline V CDR1 and CDR2: SGDLS, YYNGEE. CDR3 amino acids: CASSAGTGYGYTF. CDR3 sequence (DNA): TGTGCCAGCAGCGCGGGGACAGGCTATGGCTACACCTTC.

This clone was counted a single time. This chain links TRBV10-3 with TRBJ2-4, with D unresolved. CDR1 and CDR2 from the germline V gene are ENHRY and SYGVKD. The germline V and J ends were trimmed by 10 bases and 2 bases, with 6 bases remaining between them. The CDR3 is 11 residues long. The CDR3 loop is CATLSKNIQYF. DNA of the CDR3: TGTGCCACCCTGTCCAAAAACATTCAGTACTTC.

The chain carries TRBV27 and TRBJ2-7, with 10 bases lining up with TRBD1. Germline V gene data show CDR1 as MNHEY and CDR2 as SMNVEV (reference sequence). Germline trimming cut 6 bases from V and 4 bases from J; bases unmatched to any gene: 15. This CDR3 is built from 17 residues. CDR3 loop: CASRRDRGADLRYEQYF. The DNA of the CDR3 is TGTGCCAGCAGGAGGGACAGGGGCGCGGATCTTCGGTACGAGCAGTACTTC.

This clone is a singleton in its sample. The same CDR3 also results from other DNA sequences found in this sample. The chain links TRBV7-2 to TRBJ1-2; TRBD1 agrees at 7 bases. The CDR3 is made up of 13 amino acids. Unmatched junction bases numbered 8, after V lost 6 bases and J lost 7 bases. Germline V lookup: CDR1 SGHTA, CDR2 FQGNSA. CDR3: CASRPTGVGGYTF. CDR3 nucleotide sequence: TGTGCCAGCAGACCAACAGGGGTGGGTGGCTACACCTTC.

The J gene is TRBJ1-4, the V gene TRBV11-2; D might be TRBD1 (5 bases). CDR1 SGHAT and CDR2 FQNNGV come from the germline V gene. Trimming left V 10 bases short and J 5 bases short, with 11 bases between. The length of the CDR3 is 12 residues. The CDR3 here is CAIRQTNEKLFF. The DNA for the CDR3 is TGTGCCATAAGACAGACGAATGAAAAACTGTTTTTT.